A few counts support the clone carrying this TCR beta chain. A range of KT2-to-PBMC ratios was made using fixed PBMC numbers. This sample was included in a study of quantifying T cell responses using KT2 cells. On the study more broadly: RNA was reverse transcribed with TCR alpha and beta constant-region primers.

Each cDNA got a UMI-containing oligo ligated at its 3' end. First-round PCR used around 4 cycles and beta primers RC1.1 and RC1.2 covering TRBC1 and TRBC2. In TCRdb, the UMI-ligation and nested PCR reads were re-called with MiXCR into one record per CDR3 protein. The sample has approximately 46,000 distinct CDR3 sequences; 9.5% to 13% are singletons. Input material: PBMCs spiked with cells of the T cell clone KT2. This TCR was recovered from a human donor.

The CDR3 nucleotides read TGTGCCACCAGCAACCGACAGGGGAGGGACACTGAAGCTTTCTTT. Translation: CATSNRQGRDTEAFF. The J gene is TRBJ1-1, the V gene TRBV15, with 8 bases identical to TRBD1. The germline V gene has CDR1 LNHNV and CDR2 YYDKDF (reference sequence). J was trimmed by 3 bases and V by 4 bases; bases with no gene match: 7. CDR3 length: 15 residues.